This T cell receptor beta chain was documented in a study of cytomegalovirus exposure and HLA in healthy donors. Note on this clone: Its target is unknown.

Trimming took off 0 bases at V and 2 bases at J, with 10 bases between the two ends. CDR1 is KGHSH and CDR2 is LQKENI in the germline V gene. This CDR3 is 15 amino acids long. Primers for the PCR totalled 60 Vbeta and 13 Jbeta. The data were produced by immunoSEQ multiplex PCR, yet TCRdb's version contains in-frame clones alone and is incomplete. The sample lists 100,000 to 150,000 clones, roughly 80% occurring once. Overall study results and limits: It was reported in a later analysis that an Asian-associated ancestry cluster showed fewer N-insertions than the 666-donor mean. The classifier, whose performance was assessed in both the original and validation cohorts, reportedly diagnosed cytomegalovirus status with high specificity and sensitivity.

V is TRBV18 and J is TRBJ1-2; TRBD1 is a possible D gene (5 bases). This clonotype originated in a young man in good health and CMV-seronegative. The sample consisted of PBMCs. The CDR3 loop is CASSPPLRTNYGYTF. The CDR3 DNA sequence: TGTGCCAGCTCACCACCTCTTCGGACAAACTATGGCTACACCTTC.